These T cell receptor beta chains were read from a single sample in a study of T-cell memory formation after mild COVID-19. MiXCR, applied by TCRdb to the 5' RACE reads, yields one record per CDR3 protein. Here the sample spans roughly 240,000 distinct CDR3 sequences, about 16% being singletons. Sequenced input: PBMCs or a T cell subset sorted from them (not recorded which). The receptors derive from an adult woman who had mild COVID-19 (a few samples of this study predate the infection). Cell type and time point are not known. Both conserved end residues are part of each CDR3. A D gene is named only where the DNA matches it firmly. Some rows have no size entry. The others give once, few or many, or a class for an expanded clone.

len: 11; abundance: few; j_gene: TRBJ1-2; v_gene: TRBV20-1; d_gene: .; CDR3nt: TGCAGTGCTTTTAGACCCGATGGCTACACCTTC; CDR3aa: CSAFRPDGYTF
len: 14; abundance: .; j_gene: TRBJ1-2; v_gene: TRBV7-9; d_gene: .; CDR3nt: TGTGCCAGCAGACCCACAGCCGTGGGCTATGGCTACACCTTC; CDR3aa: CASRPTAVGYGYTF
len: 13; abundance: .; j_gene: TRBJ1-1; v_gene: TRBV7-2; d_gene: .; CDR3nt: TGTGCCAGCAGCATGACACAGAACACTGAAGCTTTCTTT; CDR3aa: CASSMTQNTEAFF
len: 16; abundance: .; j_gene: TRBJ1-5; v_gene: TRBV12-3/TRBV12-4; d_gene: TRBD1; CDR3nt: TGTGCCAGCAGTTCCCAGGGGGCATCGTGGAATCAGCCCCAGCATTTT; CDR3aa: CASSSQGASWNQPQHF
len: 17; abundance: .; j_gene: TRBJ2-6; v_gene: TRBV4-3; d_gene: .; CDR3nt: TGCGCCAGCAGCCAAGTCCCACAGGGTTCTGGGGCCAACGTCCTGACTTTC; CDR3aa: CASSQVPQGSGANVLTF
len: 13; abundance: .; j_gene: TRBJ1-5; v_gene: TRBV20-1; d_gene: .; CDR3nt: TGCAGTGCTAGAGATACCAGCAATCAGCCCCAGCATTTT; CDR3aa: CSARDTSNQPQHF
len: 19; abundance: .; j_gene: TRBJ2-6; v_gene: TRBV25-1; d_gene: TRBD1; CDR3nt: TGTGCCAGCAGTGGGGTGTTGGGGACAGGGAGCTCTGGGGCCAACGTCCTGACTTTC; CDR3aa: CASSGVLGTGSSGANVLTF
len: 14; abundance: .; j_gene: TRBJ1-5; v_gene: TRBV24-1; d_gene: .; CDR3nt: TGTGCCACCAGTGGAGGAGGTGGCGGTCAGCCCCAGCATTTT; CDR3aa: CATSGGGGGQPQHF
len: 15; abundance: .; j_gene: TRBJ1-1; v_gene: TRBV7-9; d_gene: .; CDR3nt: TGTGCCAGCAGCTTAAATGTCAGGGGTTCCACTGAAGCTTTCTTT; CDR3aa: CASSLNVRGSTEAFF
len: 12; abundance: .; j_gene: TRBJ1-2; v_gene: TRBV19; d_gene: TRBD1; CDR3nt: TGTGCCTCAAGACAGGGGTACTATGGCTACACCTTC; CDR3aa: CASRQGYYGYTF
len: 10; abundance: .; j_gene: TRBJ2-7; v_gene: TRBV7-9; d_gene: .; CDR3nt: TGTGCCAGCGGTGCGGGGGAGCAGTACTTC; CDR3aa: CASGAGEQYF
len: 13; abundance: few; j_gene: TRBJ2-5; v_gene: TRBV12-3/TRBV12-4; d_gene: .; CDR3nt: TGTGCCAGCAGTTCCGGGCCTGCGGAGACCCAGTACTTC; CDR3aa: CASSSGPAETQYF
len: 15; abundance: .; j_gene: TRBJ1-5; v_gene: TRBV12-3/TRBV12-4; d_gene: TRBD1; CDR3nt: TGTGCCAGCAGCTTGGACAGGGTCACCAATCAGCCCCAGCATTTT; CDR3aa: CASSLDRVTNQPQHF
len: 12; abundance: .; j_gene: TRBJ2-7; v_gene: TRBV11-3; d_gene: .; CDR3nt: TGTGCCAGCAGCTCCAGAGGTCTCGTGGAGTACTTC; CDR3aa: CASSSRGLVEYF
len: 12; abundance: .; j_gene: TRBJ2-5; v_gene: TRBV25-1; d_gene: .; CDR3nt: TGTGCCAGCAGTGACTCACCAGAGACCCAGTACTTC; CDR3aa: CASSDSPETQYF
len: 15; abundance: many; j_gene: TRBJ2-1; v_gene: TRBV30; d_gene: TRBD2; CDR3nt: TGTGCCTGGAGTGGAGTAGCGGGAGACACCAATGAGCAGTTCTTC; CDR3aa: CAWSGVAGDTNEQFF
len: 17; abundance: few; j_gene: TRBJ1-1; v_gene: TRBV19; d_gene: TRBD1; CDR3nt: TGTGCCAGTAGCCATAGATGGGAGGGCAGGGGGCGGACTGAAGCTTTCTTT; CDR3aa: CASSHRWEGRGRTEAFF
len: 16; abundance: .; j_gene: TRBJ1-5; v_gene: TRBV7-2; d_gene: .; CDR3nt: TGTGCCAGCAGCTCTGGACAGCTTTATAGCAATCAGCCCCAGCATTTT; CDR3aa: CASSSGQLYSNQPQHF
len: 14; abundance: few; j_gene: TRBJ2-7; v_gene: TRBV3-1; d_gene: TRBD1; CDR3nt: TGTGCCAGCAGCCCTACGGACAGGTTGGACGAGCAGTACTTC; CDR3aa: CASSPTDRLDEQYF
len: 13; abundance: many; j_gene: TRBJ2-3; v_gene: TRBV30; d_gene: .; CDR3nt: TGTGCCTGGAGTGTGAGGGCGAGAGATACGCAGTATTTT; CDR3aa: CAWSVRARDTQYF
len: 13; abundance: few; j_gene: TRBJ2-3; v_gene: TRBV24-1; d_gene: .; CDR3nt: TGTGCCACCAGACGACAGGGCACAGATACGCAGTATTTT; CDR3aa: CATRRQGTDTQYF
len: 13; abundance: .; j_gene: TRBJ1-5; v_gene: TRBV30; d_gene: .; CDR3nt: TGTGCCTGGAGTGTGCAGTACAATCAGCCCCAGCATTTT; CDR3aa: CAWSVQYNQPQHF
len: 15; abundance: few; j_gene: TRBJ2-7; v_gene: TRBV18; d_gene: .; CDR3nt: TGTGCCAGCTCACCACGCCGGGACTCGATAGGCGAGCAGTACTTC; CDR3aa: CASSPRRDSIGEQYF
len: 19; abundance: few; j_gene: TRBJ2-3; v_gene: TRBV15; d_gene: TRBD2; CDR3nt: TGTGCCACCAGCAGAGACCGGACGCGGCTAGCGGGACTCACAGATACGCAGTATTTT; CDR3aa: CATSRDRTRLAGLTDTQYF
len: 17; abundance: .; j_gene: TRBJ2-6; v_gene: TRBV5-5; d_gene: .; CDR3nt: TGTGCCAGCAGCTTGGCCAGGGGGGGCTCTGGGGCCAACGTCCTGACTTTC; CDR3aa: CASSLARGGSGANVLTF
len: 13; abundance: few; j_gene: TRBJ1-2; v_gene: TRBV2; d_gene: .; CDR3nt: TGTGCCAGCAGTGACCAGGGAGGCTATGGCTACACCTTC; CDR3aa: CASSDQGGYGYTF
len: 16; abundance: few; j_gene: TRBJ2-3; v_gene: TRBV7-2; d_gene: .; CDR3nt: TGTGCCAGCAGCTCGAGACGGGGGACTAGCACAGATACGCAGTATTTT; CDR3aa: CASSSRRGTSTDTQYF
len: 15; abundance: few; j_gene: TRBJ2-7; v_gene: TRBV4-3; d_gene: TRBD1; CDR3nt: TGCGCCAGCAGCTTACAAGATACAGGGGGGTACGAGCAGTACTTC; CDR3aa: CASSLQDTGGYEQYF
len: 18; abundance: .; j_gene: TRBJ2-3; v_gene: TRBV7-9; d_gene: TRBD2; CDR3nt: TGTGCCAGCAGCAGGACTAGCGGGAGTCTTGGGAGCACAGATACGCAGTATTTT; CDR3aa: CASSRTSGSLGSTDTQYF
len: 14; abundance: many; j_gene: TRBJ1-1; v_gene: TRBV6-5; d_gene: TRBD1; CDR3nt: TGTGCCAGCAGTTACCAGGCAGGGGGCACTGAAGCTTTCTTT; CDR3aa: CASSYQAGGTEAFF
len: 18; abundance: .; j_gene: TRBJ1-6; v_gene: TRBV27; d_gene: .; CDR3nt: TGTGCCAGCAGTTTATCGGACAGCCGTCGTTCCAATAATTCACCCCTCCACTTT; CDR3aa: CASSLSDSRRSNNSPLHF
len: 15; abundance: .; j_gene: TRBJ1-3; v_gene: TRBV12-3/TRBV12-4; d_gene: TRBD1; CDR3nt: TGTGCCAGCAGGGGACAGCCACACTCTGGAAACACCATATATTTT; CDR3aa: CASRGQPHSGNTIYF
len: 15; abundance: few; j_gene: TRBJ1-2; v_gene: TRBV6-2/TRBV6-3; d_gene: .; CDR3nt: TGTGCCAGCAGTTACGGTCCGGCAGCGTCCTATGGCTACACCTTC; CDR3aa: CASSYGPAASYGYTF
len: 16; abundance: .; j_gene: TRBJ2-5; v_gene: TRBV6-6; d_gene: TRBD1; CDR3nt: TGTGCCAGCACCTCACACTTCACAGGGGAGCGGGAGACCCAGTACTTC; CDR3aa: CASTSHFTGERETQYF
len: 15; abundance: .; j_gene: TRBJ2-2; v_gene: TRBV5-1; d_gene: .; CDR3nt: TGCGCCAGCAGCTTGGCCGAGGGCTTGACCGGGGAGCTGTTTTTT; CDR3aa: CASSLAEGLTGELFF
len: 16; abundance: few; j_gene: TRBJ2-2; v_gene: TRBV12-3/TRBV12-4; d_gene: .; CDR3nt: TGTGCCAGCAGTTTAATCTTCAGGGATAAGACCGGGGAGCTGTTTTTT; CDR3aa: CASSLIFRDKTGELFF
len: 13; abundance: few; j_gene: TRBJ2-7; v_gene: TRBV15; d_gene: .; CDR3nt: TGTGCCACCAGCAGCCAATTGGCGGACGAGCAGTACTTC; CDR3aa: CATSSQLADEQYF
len: 15; abundance: .; j_gene: TRBJ2-3; v_gene: TRBV5-1; d_gene: .; CDR3nt: TGCGCCAGCAGCGAGGCGCCGACTAGATCAGATACGCAGTATTTT; CDR3aa: CASSEAPTRSDTQYF
len: 13; abundance: .; j_gene: TRBJ1-1; v_gene: TRBV5-8; d_gene: .; CDR3nt: TGTGCCAGCAGCTCGAACGCCCCCACTGAAGCTTTCTTT; CDR3aa: CASSSNAPTEAFF
len: 14; abundance: .; j_gene: TRBJ1-2; v_gene: TRBV15; d_gene: TRBD1; CDR3nt: TGTGCCACCAGCAGAGTGGACAGGAACTATGGCTACACCTTC; CDR3aa: CATSRVDRNYGYTF
len: 15; abundance: many; j_gene: TRBJ2-1; v_gene: TRBV7-2; d_gene: TRBD1; CDR3nt: TGTGCCAGCAGCTGGGACAGGGGGGAATACAATGAGCAGTTCTTC; CDR3aa: CASSWDRGEYNEQFF
len: 14; abundance: .; j_gene: TRBJ1-6; v_gene: TRBV7-2; d_gene: TRBD1; CDR3nt: TGTGCCAGCAGACAAGACAGGGATAATTCACCCCTCCACTTT; CDR3aa: CASRQDRDNSPLHF
len: 16; abundance: few; j_gene: TRBJ2-3; v_gene: TRBV3-1; d_gene: .; CDR3nt: TGTGCCAGCAGCCAGAATGGACTTTTAAGCACAGATACGCAGTATTTT; CDR3aa: CASSQNGLLSTDTQYF